These T cell receptor beta chains were read from a single sample in a study of identical twins' blood T cells. TCRdb re-called the 5' RACE reads with MiXCR, one entry per CDR3 protein. The sample lists 300,000 to 450,000 distinct CDR3 sequences; 28% were seen once. The sequencing input was PBMCs. Receptors originate from a woman aged 18 to 49 in good health. The CDR3 runs from the conserved cysteine through the conserved F or W. A D gene is named only where the DNA matches it firmly. Not all rows give a size; the values are once, few, many and, for expanded clones, a class.

.,.,TRBJ1-1,TRBV20-1,TGCAGTGCCCCTCGCGGGAGGGTTCAGGGTGAAGCTTTCTTT,CSAPRGRVQGEAFF
.,few,TRBJ1-5,TRBV5-6,TGTGCCAGCAGCCCGAGGCACAGAAGCAATCAGCCCCAGCATTTT,CASSPRHRSNQPQHF
.,.,TRBJ2-2,TRBV7-2,TGTGCCAGCAGCTTTAAAACGACCGGGGAGCTGTTTTTT,CASSFKTTGELFF
.,.,TRBJ1-5,TRBV18,TGTGCCAGCTCACCCCAACGGGGACTGCATCAGCCCCAGCATTTT,CASSPQRGLHQPQHF
.,.,TRBJ1-1,TRBV30,TGTGCCTGGAGTGTACAGTGGGGCCCGGATACTGAAGCTTTCTTT,CAWSVQWGPDTEAFF
.,.,TRBJ2-7,TRBV4-3,TGCGCCAGCAGCCAAGAAGCACAAATCGGGTACGAGCAGTACTTC,CASSQEAQIGYEQYF
TRBD2,.,TRBJ2-3,TRBV20-1,TGCAGTGCTCCTAAGGGGCCTAGCGGTAGCACAGATACGCAGTATTTT,CSAPKGPSGSTDTQYF
.,many,TRBJ1-1,TRBV25-1,TGTGCCAGCAGTGAATACGGGGGGGAGGCTTTCTTT,CASSEYGGEAFF
TRBD1,.,TRBJ1-2,TRBV29-1,TGCAGCGTTGGAGACAGGGAAGGGGGCTATGGCTACACCTTC,CSVGDREGGYGYTF
.,few,TRBJ1-1,TRBV2,TGTGCCAGCAGTGATCATGGGGGTGAAGCTTTCTTT,CASSDHGGEAFF
.,many,TRBJ1-1,TRBV5-1,TGCGCCAGCAGCTTGAATCTAGGGGCGGCCGGGAGCACTGAAGCTTTCTTT,CASSLNLGAAGSTEAFF
.,.,TRBJ2-4,TRBV11-2,TGTGCCAGCAGCGAGTCGGGACACGAAAACATTCAGTACTTC,CASSESGHENIQYF
.,many,TRBJ1-2,TRBV6-6,TGTGCCAGCAGTTACGGGGGCTATGGCTACACCTTC,CASSYGGYGYTF
TRBD2,few,TRBJ2-3,TRBV5-1,TGCGCCAGCAGCTTCAGCGGGGCACACACAGATACGCAGTATTTT,CASSFSGAHTDTQYF
.,.,TRBJ2-7,TRBV23-1,TGCGCCAGCAGGGATCGGGAGCAGTACTTC,CASRDREQYF
TRBD1,few,TRBJ2-3,TRBV7-9,TGTGCCAGCCGCGGGACAGGGTACGGCACAGATACGCAGTATTTT,CASRGTGYGTDTQYF
TRBD2,.,TRBJ2-3,TRBV18,TGTGCCAGCTCACCCCCGGGACTAGCGGCCACAGATACGCAGTATTTT,CASSPPGLAATDTQYF
TRBD1,.,TRBJ1-5,TRBV5-1,TGCGCCAGCAGCTTGGTCGGTGGCACAGGGGGCAATCTGCCCCAGCATTTT,CASSLVGGTGGNLPQHF
.,many,TRBJ1-1,TRBV29-1,TGCAGCGTTGAATTAATGGGAAGTCGGGAGAAAGCTTTCTTT,CSVELMGSREKAFF
.,few,TRBJ2-7,TRBV5-1,TGCGCCAGCAGGGGGATCCCGGGGGACGAGCAGTACTTC,CASRGIPGDEQYF
.,.,TRBJ2-1,TRBV20-1,TGCGGTGCCCCAAGGGGGAGGGGGGATGAGCAGTTCTTC,CGAPRGRGDEQFF
.,once,TRBJ1-5,TRBV9,TGTGCCAGCAGCGGGGACTTAAGCCCTAATCAGCCCAAGCATTTT,CASSGDLSPNQPKHF
.,.,TRBJ2-6,TRBV10-1,TGCGCCGGCAGTTTGGGGGGCTCTGGGGCCAACGTCCTGACTTTC,CAGSLGGSGANVLTF
.,once,TRBJ2-7,TRBV20-1,TGCAGTGCTAGAGGGCCAGGACTCCGCCACTACGAGCAGTACTTC,CSARGPGLRHYEQYF
.,.,TRBJ1-1,TRBV24-1,TGTGCCACCAGTGATTCGGGTCGGGCTTTCTTT,CATSDSGRAFF
.,.,TRBJ2-7,TRBV3-1,TGTGCCAGCAGCCAAGTTTACGAGCAGTACTTC,CASSQVYEQYF
TRBD1,.,TRBJ1-2,TRBV2,TGTGCCAGCAGTCCAGATGGACAGGGAAATGTTCCAGGCTACACCTTC,CASSPDGQGNVPGYTF
.,.,TRBJ1-1,TRBV14,TGTGCCAGCAGCCGGTTGCAGGGGATGAACACTGGAGCTTTCTTT,CASSRLQGMNTGAFF
TRBD1,few,TRBJ1-2,TRBV20-1,TGCAGTGCTCTCTGGACAGGGATGCGCTATGGCTACACCTTC,CSALWTGMRYGYTF
.,.,TRBJ1-1,TRBV30,TGTGCCTGGAGTGTACCCTACCTGGGTGTGGCTTTCTTT,CAWSVPYLGVAFF
TRBD2,.,TRBJ2-2,TRBV7-7,TGTGCTAGCGGCTGGACTAGCCCCGGGGAGCTGTTTTTT,CASGWTSPGELFF
TRBD1,.,TRBJ1-1,TRBV4-3,TGCGCCAGCAGCCAAGTTCCAGTGAGACAGGGCCCCCAAGCTTTCTTT,CASSQVPVRQGPQAFF
.,.,TRBJ1-1,TRBV7-9,TGTGCCAGCACCCTACGGGAAACTCTGAACACTGAAGCTTTCTTT,CASTLRETLNTEAFF
.,.,TRBJ1-1,TRBV9,TGTGCCAGCAGGTCCACGGGGCGGGAGGCTTTCTTT,CASRSTGREAFF
.,.,TRBJ1-4,TRBV4-2,TGTGCCAGCAGTCGGTTCAGGGCCCGAGGTGAAAAACTGTTTTTT,CASSRFRARGEKLFF
TRBD2,few,TRBJ2-1,TRBV29-1,TGCAGCGTTGTCCGCGGGAGTGTCAATGAGCAGTTCTTC,CSVVRGSVNEQFF
.,.,TRBJ1-1,TRBV2,TGTGCCAGCAGTGAAGCGGGGCAGTTCCGTGAAGCTTTCTTT,CASSEAGQFREAFF
.,.,TRBJ1-1,TRBV25-1,TGTGCCAGCAGTGCCAAATTCCCGGAGGCTTTCTTT,CASSAKFPEAFF
TRBD1,few,TRBJ2-2,TRBV5-6,TGTGCCAGCAGCTTCGGGGCGGGGACAGGCTTCGCCGGGGAGCTGTTTTTT,CASSFGAGTGFAGELFF
.,.,TRBJ1-3,TRBV9,TGTGCCAGCAGCAGGGTTGAGTTGTTCTCTGGAAACACCATATATTTT,CASSRVELFSGNTIYF
.,.,TRBJ2-2,TRBV20-1,TGCAGTGCTAGAGATCTGGGGGCGAACACCGGGGAGCTGTTTTTT,CSARDLGANTGELFF
TRBD1,few,TRBJ2-2,TRBV12-3/TRBV12-4,TGTGCCAGCAGTTATCACAGGGGGTACACCGGGGAGCTGTTTTTT,CASSYHRGYTGELFF
.,.,TRBJ2-2,TRBV6-5,TGTGCCAGCAGTATGGTAGGAGTTGGGGAGCTGTTTTTT,CASSMVGVGELFF
.,.,TRBJ2-3,TRBV7-2,TGTGCCAGCGGCCTTAGAGGCGGTGGGGGAGAAGCAGATACGCAGTATTTT,CASGLRGGGGEADTQYF
.,.,TRBJ1-1,TRBV5-1,TGCGCCAGCAGCTCGGGGGCTCGATGGGACACTGAAGCTTTCTTT,CASSSGARWDTEAFF
TRBD1,few,TRBJ1-1,TRBV7-9,TGTGCCAGCGGATCGGACAGGGGGCGTTTTGTGGCTTTCTTT,CASGSDRGRFVAFF
TRBD2,.,TRBJ2-5,TRBV9,TGTGCCAGCAGCGTTGATCCGGGACTAGCGGGGTCTGAGACCCAGTACTTC,CASSVDPGLAGSETQYF
.,.,TRBJ2-1,TRBV12-3/TRBV12-4,TGTGCCAGCAGTCGAGGACAGGCGGGCGGGGATGAGCAGTTCTTC,CASSRGQAGGDEQFF
TRBD1,.,TRBJ2-4,TRBV5-4,TGTGCCAGCAGCTCTGCCGACAGGGAGAGGAACATTCAGTACTTC,CASSSADRERNIQYF
TRBD1,.,TRBJ1-2,TRBV9,TGTGCCAGCAGCGGACAGGGGAAGGTAAAAAATGGCTACACCTTC,CASSGQGKVKNGYTF
.,many,TRBJ1-1,TRBV29-1,TGCAGCGCCCGAGGGTTTCTGGACACTGAAGCTTTCTTT,CSARGFLDTEAFF
.,.,TRBJ1-2,TRBV29-1,TGCAGCGTTGAAGCCCCTCACTCCGGGACGGCAATTGGCTACACCTTC,CSVEAPHSGTAIGYTF
TRBD2,.,TRBJ2-7,TRBV7-8,TGTGCCAGCAGCGTGACTAGCGGAGGATACGAGCAGTACTTC,CASSVTSGGYEQYF
.,once,TRBJ2-2,TRBV7-9,TGTGCCAGCAGCTTAATCGACTCAAACACCGGGGAGCCGTTTTTT,CASSLIDSNTGEPFF
TRBD1,.,TRBJ1-1,TRBV12-5,TGTGCTACCACCCCGGTGGACAGGGAGGTAAACACTGAAGCTTTCTTT,CATTPVDREVNTEAFF